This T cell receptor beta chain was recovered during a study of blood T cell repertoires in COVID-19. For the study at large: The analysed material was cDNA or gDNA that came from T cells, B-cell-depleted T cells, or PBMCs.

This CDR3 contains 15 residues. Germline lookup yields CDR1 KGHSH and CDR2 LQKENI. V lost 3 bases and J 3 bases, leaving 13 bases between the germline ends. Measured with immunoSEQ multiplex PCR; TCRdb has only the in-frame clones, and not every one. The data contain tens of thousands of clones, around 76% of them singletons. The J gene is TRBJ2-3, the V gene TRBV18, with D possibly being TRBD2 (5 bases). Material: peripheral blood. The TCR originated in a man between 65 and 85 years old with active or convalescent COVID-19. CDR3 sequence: CASSPMGGSTDTQYF. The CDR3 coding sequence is TGTGCCAGCTCACCGATGGGCGGGTCTACAGATACGCAGTATTTT.